This T cell receptor (beta chain) came from a study of blood T cell repertoires in COVID-19. Per the germline V gene, CDR1 is SGHVS and CDR2 is FQNEAQ. The CDR3 covers 13 residues. V was shortened by 1 base and J by 7 bases, with 11 bases between the two germline ends. TCRdb's table, derived via immunoSEQ multiplex PCR, lists solely in-frame clones and lacks some. The sample gives hundreds of thousands of clones, 85% of which show up once; 3% to 4% is in the top ten. The TCR sequence derives from a woman aged 18-29 years with acute or convalescent COVID-19. The chain joins TRBV7-8 to TRBJ2-7; D might be TRBD2 (5 bases). Sequenced input: peripheral blood. The CDR3 DNA reads TGTGCCAGCAGCTTAGATGAGGGTTGGGAGCAGTACTTC. As protein: CASSLDEGWEQYF. The variable domain in full, with the rest retrieved from reference TRBV7-8 and TRBJ2-7, is GAGVSQSPRYKVAKRGQDVALRCDPISGHVSLFWYQQALGQGPEFLTYFQNEAQLDKSGLPSDRFFAERPEGSVSTLKIQRTQQEDSAVYLCASSLDEGWEQYFGPGTRLTVT.